The next 28 T cell receptor beta chains were all read from a single sample in a study of blood T cell repertoires in COVID-19 (dated by TCRdb to about 2020). Receptor libraries were prepared by the immunoSEQ multiplex PCR assay. The clones in this table, taken by TCRdb from immuneACCESS, are in-frame only. Not every clone is retained; where verified, under half of the shortfall comes from an unresolved V gene, and the cause of the rest is unknown. For this sample there are 130,000 to 150,000 clones; around nine tenths appear just once. The ten largest clones take up around 1.5% of the sample. Sequenced material: peripheral blood. These receptors were taken from a human donor in a cohort sampled during active COVID-19.

This chain connects TRBV7-8 to TRBJ1-5, with 8 bases that match TRBD1. CDR1 and CDR2 from the germline V gene are SGHVS and FQNEAQ. CDR3 length equals 16 residues. V dropped 5 bases and J dropped 3; count of bases not matched to a gene: 9. The CDR3 DNA reads as TGTGCCAGCAGCCCCCGACAGGGGACATCCAATCAGCCCCAGCATTTT. It yields the protein CASSPRQGTSNQPQHF. The full variable domain, its missing parts supplied by reference TRBV7-8 and TRBJ1-5, is GAGVSQSPRYKVAKRGQDVALRCDPISGHVSLFWYQQALGQGPEFLTYFQNEAQLDKSGLPSDRFFAERPEGSVSTLKIQRTQQEDSAVYLCASSPRQGTSNQPQHFGDGTRLSIL.

This clone was detected ten times or more. The gene calls are TRBV7-9 and TRBJ2-7; 7 bases map to TRBD1. The V and J ends lost 5 bases and 7 bases, in that order; junction bases with no gene match: 2. The CDR3 extends over 11 amino acids. From germline, CDR1 is SEHNR and CDR2 FQNEAQ (reference sequence). CDR3 DNA sequence: TGTGCCAGCAGCGGGGACAGTGAGCAGTACTTC. It yields the protein CASSGDSEQYF.

As for this clone: Other DNA sequences of this sample code for an identical CDR3. The rearrangement joins TRBV5-1 to TRBJ2-1, with TRBD2 identical over 11 bases. Trimming took 4 bases from V and 4 from J; bases not matched to a gene: 4. From germline, CDR1 is SGHRS and CDR2 YFSETQ. The CDR3 is made up of 15 amino acids. The chain's CDR3 is CASSLGTSGYNEQFF. CDR3 DNA sequence: TGCGCCAGCAGCCTCGGGACTAGCGGTTACAATGAGCAGTTCTTC.

A few counts support this clone. This rearrangement joins TRBV27 to TRBJ1-6; TRBD1 matches at 7 bases. CDR1 MNHEY and CDR2 SMNVEV come from the germline V gene (reference sequence). The V gene end was trimmed by 2 bases and the J gene end by 8 bases; junction bases not matched to a gene: 3. The CDR3 is 14 amino acids. For the CDR3, the DNA is TGTGCCAGCAGTTTAACAGGGGAGTATTCACCCCTCCACTTT. Residues: CASSLTGEYSPLHF.

The chain links TRBV10-3 to TRBJ1-1, with TRBD1 as a possible D gene (6 bases). The length of the CDR3 is 15 residues. Trimming pared 2 bases from V and 1 base from J, leaving 11 bases between. Germline CDR1 is ENHRY and CDR2 is SYGVKD. The CDR3 DNA reads TGTGCCATCAGTGAGAACTCCAGGGGGAACACTGAAGCTTTCTTT. Protein: CAISENSRGNTEAFF.

The chain joins TRBV11-2 to TRBJ2-7; D is undetermined. The CDR3 consists of 16 residues. The germline V gene has CDR1 SGHAT and CDR2 FQNNGV. Trimming removed 0 bases at V and 2 bases at J, with 14 bases between. The CDR3 protein is CASSLDPGPTPYEQYF. Here the CDR3 DNA reads TGTGCCAGCAGCTTAGACCCGGGTCCAACCCCCTACGAGCAGTACTTC.

The rearrangement links TRBV19 to TRBJ2-2; the match to TRBD1 covers 7 bases. V was clipped by 3 bases and J by 0 bases; unmatched bases: 7. This CDR3 comprises 17 residues. Germline assignment: CDR1 LNHDA and CDR2 SQIVND (reference sequence). CDR3 residues: CASSITRTGPNTGELFF. The CDR3 nucleotides are TGTGCCAGTAGTATCACACGGACAGGTCCGAACACCGGGGAGCTGTTTTTT.

The chain carries TRBV2 and TRBJ2-7, with TRBD2 matching 8 bases. The V gene end was trimmed by 6 bases and the J gene end by 2 bases; junction bases not matched to a gene: 3. There are 13 residues in the CDR3. Per the germline V gene, CDR1 is SNHLY and CDR2 is FYNNEI. As DNA, the CDR3 is TGTGCCAGCAGCGGGGGGGCGGCCTACGAGCAGTACTTC. It translates to CASSGGAAYEQYF.

This chain joins TRBV9 and TRBJ2-3, with 13 bases matching TRBD2. V trimming: 3 bases; J trimming: 4 bases; junction bases outside the gene matches: 5. CDR3 size: 16 residues. The germline gives CDR1 SGDLS, CDR2 YYNGEE. CDR3 protein: CASSAGTSGVADTQYF. The CDR3 DNA is TGTGCCAGCAGCGCCGGGACTAGCGGGGTGGCAGATACGCAGTATTTT. Using reference TRBV9 and TRBJ2-3 for the parts outside the CDR3, the full variable domain is DSGVTQTPKHLITATGQRVTLRCSPRSGDLSVYWYQQSLDQGLQFLIQYYNGEERAKGNILERFSAQQFPDLHSELNLSSLELGDSALYFCASSAGTSGVADTQYFGPGTRLTVL.

The rearrangement joins TRBV10-3 to TRBJ1-5, with D perhaps TRBD1 (6 bases). Germline CDR1 reads ENHRY; CDR2 reads SYGVKD. The V and J ends lost 4 bases and 0 bases respectively, with 13 bases between them. This CDR3 is 16 amino acids long. DNA of the CDR3: TGTGCCATCAGTGCTACGAGGACAGATAGCAATCAGCCCCAGCATTTT. Translating gives CAISATRTDSNQPQHF.

The J gene is TRBJ2-1, the V gene TRBV6-5; 7 bases map to TRBD2. The CDR3 is made up of 15 amino acids. Germline CDR1 is MNHEY and CDR2 is SVGAGI. V lost 5 bases to trimming and J lost 3 bases; unmatched junction nucleotides: 7. The CDR3 spells CASSLSGADYNEQFF. Written as DNA, the CDR3 is TGTGCCAGCAGTCTGAGCGGGGCTGACTACAATGAGCAGTTCTTC.

The chain carries TRBV4-3 and TRBJ1-2; no clear D. This CDR3 contains 13 residues. Germline values: CDR1 LGHNA, CDR2 YSLEER. V was shortened by 0 bases and J by 6 bases, with 8 bases between the two germline ends. The CDR3 loop is CASSQELMDGYTF. CDR3 bases: TGCGCCAGCAGCCAAGAACTGATGGATGGCTACACCTTC.

This rearrangement joins TRBV29-1 to TRBJ2-7; no definite D call. The germline V and J ends were trimmed by 4 bases and 1 base, with 8 bases remaining between them. Germline CDR1 reads SQVTM; CDR2 reads ANQGSEA. This CDR3 is built from 12 residues. This chain's CDR3 is CSVGLSSYEQYF. The CDR3 DNA follows: TGCAGCGTTGGTCTATCGTCCTACGAGCAGTACTTC.

The V call is TRBV5-6, the J call TRBJ1-4, with 11 bases lining up with TRBD1. The V segment lost 6 bases and the J segment 7 bases; nucleotides outside the gene matches: 11. CDR3 size: 16 residues. The V gene's germline CDR1 is SGHDT and CDR2 YYEEEE. The CDR3 is CASTGLGQGAVEKLFF. The CDR3 DNA follows: TGTGCCAGCACCGGCTTAGGACAGGGGGCGGTTGAAAAACTGTTTTTT.

This clone has only a few counts. The chain links TRBV18 to TRBJ1-1; perhaps TRBD1 as D (5 bases). Germline assignment: CDR1 KGHSH and CDR2 LQKENI. Trimming stripped 6 bases from V and 3 bases from J, with 17 bases between. CDR3 length: 15 residues. CDR3 nucleotides: TGTGCCAGCTCTAATAACGTCCCGGGGGACACTGAAGCTTTCTTT. Amino acid sequence: CASSNNVPGDTEAFF. Based on the CDR3 plus reference TRBV18 and TRBJ1-1, the full variable domain is NAGVMQNPRHLVRRRGQEARLRCSPMKGHSHVYWYRQLPEEGLKFMVYLQKENIIDESGMPKERFSAEFPKEGPSILRIQQVVRGDSAAYFCASSNNVPGDTEAFFGQGTRLTVV.

The chain employs TRBV6-5 and TRBJ1-2; TRBD1 matches 9 bases. J gave up 7 bases and V 2 bases, and 2 bases lay outside the gene matches. Germline V CDR1 and CDR2: MNHEY, SVGAGI. The CDR3 is made up of 13 amino acids. The CDR3 bases are TGTGCCAGCAGTTACCGGGACAGGGCTGGCTACACCTTC. Protein: CASSYRDRAGYTF.

The genes are TRBV4-1 and TRBJ1-4, with TRBD1 matching over 7 bases. CDR1 is MGHRA and CDR2 is YSYEKL in the germline V gene. The trim removed 4 bases at V and 0 bases at J, leaving 5 bases unmatched. The CDR3 is 16 residues long. The CDR3 sequence is CASSLGTAATNEKLFF. As DNA, the CDR3 is TGCGCCAGCAGCCTCGGGACAGCAGCAACTAATGAAAAACTGTTTTTT.

This rearrangement joins TRBV6-5 to TRBJ1-5, with TRBD1 as a possible D gene (6 bases). Germline values: CDR1 MNHEY, CDR2 SVGAGI. The CDR3 sequence is 15 residues long. V lost 7 bases, J lost 7 bases, and 20 bases lay in between. CDR3 sequence: CASTGEQGSGQPQHF. In DNA, the CDR3 is TGTGCCAGCACTGGGGAACAGGGTTCGGGCCAGCCCCAGCATTTT.

This rearrangement joins TRBV7-2 to TRBJ1-1, with D hard to call. Trimming left V 6 bases short and J 4 bases short, with 15 bases between. Germline assignment: CDR1 SGHTA and CDR2 FQGNSA. CDR3 length: 14 residues. CDR3 amino acids: CASSPSRGATEAFF. The CDR3 bases are TGTGCCAGCAGTCCATCGCGAGGCGCCACTGAAGCTTTCTTT.

The chain is built from TRBV9 and TRBJ2-7, with 9 bases fitting TRBD2. V was pared by 4 bases and J by 2 bases, with 7 bases of the junction left unmatched. This CDR3 region has 15 residues. CDR1 and CDR2 from the germline V gene are SGDLS and YYNGEE. As DNA, the CDR3 is TGTGCCAGCAGCCCTAGCGGGGTACCCACCTACGAGCAGTACTTC. Translation gives CASSPSGVPTYEQYF.

The chain has TRBV29-1 and TRBJ1-2; D gene ambiguous. The ends were cut back, 4 bases at V and 8 bases at J, with 11 bases in the middle. CDR3 size: 11 residues. The germline CDR1 and CDR2 sequences are SQVTM and ANQGSEA. CDR3 in amino acids: CSVVRAGGYTF. CDR3 bases: TGCAGCGTTGTAAGGGCGGGGGGCTACACCTTC.

V usage is TRBV5-1 and J usage is TRBJ1-1, with D perhaps matching TRBD1 (5 bases). The germline CDR1 and CDR2 sequences are SGHRS and YFSETQ. The CDR3 is made up of 12 amino acids. V was shortened by 5 bases and J by 1 base, with 6 bases between the two germline ends. The CDR3 DNA sequence: TGCGCCAGCAGGGGGCAGAACACTGAAGCTTTCTTT. It is translated as CASRGQNTEAFF.

V and J are TRBV28 and TRBJ2-7; possible D gene TRBD1, 5 bases. V was clipped by 6 bases and J by 3 bases, with 18 bases between them. The germline CDR1 and CDR2 sequences are MDHEN and SYDVKM. This CDR3 is built from 15 residues. CDR3 amino acids: CASRTGQGTDYEQYF. Here the CDR3 DNA reads TGTGCCAGCAGAACCGGACAAGGTACGGACTACGAGCAGTACTTC.

This clone was observed at least ten times. This chain joins TRBV7-9 and TRBJ1-6, with D uncertain. This CDR3 contains 14 residues. Between the trimmed V and J ends, which lost 2 bases and 4 bases, there was a span of 6 bases. The germline V gene has CDR1 SEHNR and CDR2 FQNEAQ (reference sequence). The CDR3 loop reads CASSLNRYNSPLHF. The CDR3 DNA reads as TGTGCCAGCAGCTTAAATCGGTATAATTCACCCCTCCACTTT.

The rearrangement joins TRBV5-6 to TRBJ1-1; D remains ambiguous. This CDR3 contains 13 residues. CDR1 and CDR2 (germline): SGHDT, YYEEEE. V was cut by 0 bases and J by 1 base, with 4 bases left in between. CDR3 coding DNA: TGTGCCAGCAGCTTGGGGGCGAACACTGAAGCTTTCTTT. This sequence encodes CASSLGANTEAFF.

The chain couples TRBV29-1 to TRBJ1-1; D not certain. Germline V gives CDR1 SQVTM, CDR2 ANQGSEA. The V end was cut by 7 bases, the J end by 0 bases, with 21 bases between. The CDR3 contains 16 residues. This CDR3 reads CSAHFRAKRMNTEAFF. The CDR3 DNA sequence: TGCAGCGCTCATTTCCGGGCCAAGCGGATGAACACTGAAGCTTTCTTT. The variable domain in full, with the rest retrieved from reference TRBV29-1 and TRBJ1-1, is SAVISQKPSRDICQRGTSLTIQCQVDSQVTMMFWYRQQPGQSLTLIATANQGSEATYESGFVIDKFPISRPNLTFSTLTVSNMSPEDSSIYLCSAHFRAKRMNTEAFFGQGTRLTVV.

This clone is a singleton in its sample. The V call is TRBV11-2, the J call TRBJ1-1; D is ambiguous. The CDR3 runs to 11 residues. Between the trimmed V and J ends, which lost 6 bases and 7 bases, there was a span of 9 bases. Germline assignment: CDR1 SGHAT and CDR2 FQNNGV. The CDR3, as DNA: TGTGCCAGCAGAATGGGGAGTGAAGCTTTCTTT. It is translated as CASRMGSEAFF.

The rearrangement links TRBV19 to TRBJ2-5; TRBD2 matches at 9 bases. V dropped 4 bases and J dropped 6; count of bases not matched to a gene: 9. The CDR3 has 15 residues. Looked up from germline, CDR1 is LNHDA and CDR2 is SQIVND (reference sequence). CDR3: CASSTLAGAHQTQYF. The CDR3 DNA reads TGTGCCAGTAGTACCTTAGCGGGGGCCCACCAGACCCAGTACTTC.